This T cell receptor beta chain stems from a study of naive and memory T cell subsets. Ten or more counts support this clonotype. Adult healthy volunteers gave 2.5 ml peripheral blood for whole-blood RNA. Reverse transcription used DNase-treated unsorted total RNA, aiming for 1 to 1000 ng. Blood and skin TCR RNA was reverse transcribed with alpha and beta constant primers. Amplification of ligated cDNA took four PCR rounds with SP2 and nested alpha and beta constant primers. TCRdb independently ran MiXCR on the 5' RACE reads; one entry per CDR3 protein. The table lists over 25,000 distinct CDR3 sequences, less than 25% of them singletons. Germline CDR1 is KGHSH and CDR2 is LQKENI. The CDR3 contains 14 residues. Between the trimmed V and J ends, which lost 1 base and 7 bases, there was a span of 10 bases.

The V and J genes are TRBV18 and TRBJ1-4; D is unclear. The sequence derives from a female donor in good health. The CDR3 DNA reads TGTGCCAGCTCACCACAGGGTTCGCGTGAAAAACTGTTTTTT. Its translation is CASSPQGSREKLFF.